The rows below give T cell receptor beta chains drawn from one sample of a study of neoadjuvant nivolumab and ipilimumab in lung cancer. Profiled with immunoSEQ multiplex PCR; TCRdb holds only in-frame clones, not every one. The data contain about 25,000 clones, approximately 78% of them singletons. The input for sequencing was tumor tissue, taken after neoadjuvant nivolumab, alone or with ipilimumab, at or shortly before surgery. The receptor set was obtained from an adult with non-small cell lung cancer. Both conserved end residues are part of each CDR3. A D gene is named only where the DNA matches it firmly. Some rows mark clone size as missing; the rest say once, few, many or name a class of expanded clone.

v_call: TRBV5-5; clone_size: once; d_call: TRBD1; j_call: TRBJ2-7; cdr3_nt: TGTGCCAGCAGCTTGGCGGGACAGGGGTGGTACGAGCAGTACTTC; cdr3_aa: CASSLAGQGWYEQYF
v_call: TRBV5-1; clone_size: NA; d_call: NA; j_call: TRBJ2-7; cdr3_nt: TGCGCCAGCAGCTTGACGGCAGGGTGGTTTGGCGAGCAGTACTTC; cdr3_aa: CASSLTAGWFGEQYF
v_call: TRBV11-3; clone_size: NA; d_call: NA; j_call: TRBJ2-6; cdr3_nt: TGTGCCAGCGCCGAGGGCAGGGCCCTCTCTGGGGCCAACGTCCTGACTTTC; cdr3_aa: CASAEGRALSGANVLTF
v_call: TRBV7-2; clone_size: once; d_call: NA; j_call: TRBJ2-1; cdr3_nt: TGTGCCAGCAGCTTAGAGATTCCCAATGAGCAGTTCTTC; cdr3_aa: CASSLEIPNEQFF
v_call: TRBV27; clone_size: NA; d_call: TRBD2; j_call: TRBJ2-7; cdr3_nt: TGTGCCAGCCGATACGGACTAGCGGGGTCCTACGAGCAGTACTTC; cdr3_aa: CASRYGLAGSYEQYF
v_call: TRBV5-1; clone_size: few; d_call: NA; j_call: TRBJ2-5; cdr3_nt: TGCGCCAGCAGGTTTAGCAACCAAGAGACCCAGTACTTC; cdr3_aa: CASRFSNQETQYF
v_call: TRBV7-2; clone_size: NA; d_call: NA; j_call: TRBJ2-1; cdr3_nt: TGTGCCAGCAGCCCCGGGACTCCTTGGAGCTCCTACAATGAGCAGTTCTTC; cdr3_aa: CASSPGTPWSSYNEQFF
v_call: TRBV10-2; clone_size: NA; d_call: NA; j_call: TRBJ1-1; cdr3_nt: TGCGCCAGTTCAACAGGGTCCACTGAAGCTTTCTTT; cdr3_aa: CASSTGSTEAFF
v_call: TRBV10-3; clone_size: NA; d_call: TRBD2; j_call: TRBJ2-1; cdr3_nt: TGTGCCATCAGTGGACTAGCGGGAGAGGGTGAGCAGTTCTTC; cdr3_aa: CAISGLAGEGEQFF
v_call: TRBV5-1; clone_size: NA; d_call: TRBD1; j_call: TRBJ1-4; cdr3_nt: TGCGCCAGCAGCCCTACGGACAGGGAAGGCGAAAAACTGTTTTTT; cdr3_aa: CASSPTDREGEKLFF
v_call: TRBV19; clone_size: few; d_call: NA; j_call: TRBJ1-5; cdr3_nt: TGTGCCAGTAGTATACTTCGGGAAACGGGACAGCCCCAGCATTTT; cdr3_aa: CASSILRETGQPQHF
v_call: TRBV6-5; clone_size: NA; d_call: NA; j_call: TRBJ2-4; cdr3_nt: TGTGCCAGCAGTTACTTTGGGGGAGGCAAAAACATTCAGTACTTC; cdr3_aa: CASSYFGGGKNIQYF
v_call: TRBV2; clone_size: NA; d_call: TRBD1; j_call: TRBJ2-7; cdr3_nt: TGTGCCAGCAGTGATTGGGGGGTCAGGACAGGGGGTACGTACGAGCAGTACTTC; cdr3_aa: CASSDWGVRTGGTYEQYF
v_call: TRBV29-1; clone_size: NA; d_call: NA; j_call: TRBJ1-5; cdr3_nt: TGCAGCGTTGTTACAGGGTGGGAATGGATCAATCAGCCCCAGCATTTT; cdr3_aa: CSVVTGWEWINQPQHF
v_call: TRBV27; clone_size: NA; d_call: TRBD2; j_call: TRBJ2-2; cdr3_nt: TGTGCCAGCAGTTTATGGGCTAGCGGGAGCGAGGACACCGGGGAGCTGTTTTTT; cdr3_aa: CASSLWASGSEDTGELFF
v_call: TRBV7-9; clone_size: NA; d_call: TRBD1; j_call: TRBJ2-3; cdr3_nt: TGTGCCAGCAGCCAGTACGGGACAGGGATAAATACGCAGTATTTT; cdr3_aa: CASSQYGTGINTQYF
v_call: TRBV6-6; clone_size: NA; d_call: NA; j_call: TRBJ2-7; cdr3_nt: TGTGCCAGCACCAGCGGAGGAACCTACGAGCAGTACTTC; cdr3_aa: CASTSGGTYEQYF
v_call: TRBV11-1; clone_size: NA; d_call: NA; j_call: TRBJ1-1; cdr3_nt: TGTGCCAGCAGGTCGTTCAGGTGGGGGAACACTGAAGCTTTCTTT; cdr3_aa: CASRSFRWGNTEAFF
v_call: TRBV11-3; clone_size: NA; d_call: TRBD2; j_call: TRBJ2-3; cdr3_nt: TGTGCCAGCAGCTTTGGGACTAGCGGGGGCACAGATACGCAGTATTTT; cdr3_aa: CASSFGTSGGTDTQYF
v_call: TRBV30; clone_size: NA; d_call: NA; j_call: TRBJ2-1; cdr3_nt: TGTGCCTGGACTGATGGCCCCTACAATGAGCAGTTCTTC; cdr3_aa: CAWTDGPYNEQFF
v_call: TRBV7-2; clone_size: NA; d_call: NA; j_call: TRBJ2-2; cdr3_nt: TGTGCCAGCAGCTTAGGCCTCGGGCGAACGAACACCGGGGAGCTGTTTTTT; cdr3_aa: CASSLGLGRTNTGELFF
v_call: TRBV30; clone_size: NA; d_call: TRBD2; j_call: TRBJ2-7; cdr3_nt: TGTGCCTGGAGTGTAGGAGCGGGAGGCGAGCAGTACTTC; cdr3_aa: CAWSVGAGGEQYF
v_call: TRBV9; clone_size: NA; d_call: NA; j_call: TRBJ2-1; cdr3_nt: TGTGCCAGCAGCGTGACAGACAATGAGCAGTTCTTC; cdr3_aa: CASSVTDNEQFF
v_call: TRBV27; clone_size: few; d_call: NA; j_call: TRBJ2-1; cdr3_nt: TGTGCCAGCAGTCCCCCACTACCAAACGAAAACTACAATGAGCAGTTCTTC; cdr3_aa: CASSPPLPNENYNEQFF
v_call: TRBV28; clone_size: NA; d_call: TRBD2; j_call: TRBJ2-3; cdr3_nt: TGTGCCAGCAGTCAACCCAGCGGGAGCGCAGATACGCAGTATTTT; cdr3_aa: CASSQPSGSADTQYF
v_call: TRBV7-9; clone_size: NA; d_call: NA; j_call: TRBJ2-6; cdr3_nt: TGTGCCAGCAGCCTACAGGTCCCTGGGGCCAACGTCCTGACTTTC; cdr3_aa: CASSLQVPGANVLTF
v_call: TRBV4-2; clone_size: NA; d_call: TRBD2; j_call: TRBJ2-2; cdr3_nt: TGTGCCAGCAGCCAGGAGATGGGACTAGCGGGAAAGGGCGGGGAGCTGTTTTTT; cdr3_aa: CASSQEMGLAGKGGELFF
v_call: TRBV5-4; clone_size: NA; d_call: TRBD1; j_call: TRBJ2-3; cdr3_nt: TGTGCCAGCAGCTTGGTCGCGGGACAGGTCGGTACGCAGTATTTT; cdr3_aa: CASSLVAGQVGTQYF
v_call: TRBV18; clone_size: NA; d_call: NA; j_call: TRBJ1-1; cdr3_nt: TGTGCCAGCTCACCACCATGGGGCAGGAACACTGAAGCTTTCTTT; cdr3_aa: CASSPPWGRNTEAFF
v_call: TRBV6-1; clone_size: NA; d_call: NA; j_call: TRBJ2-1; cdr3_nt: TGTGCCAGCAGTGAAGTAGGCCAGGGTAGGCATGAGCAGTTCTTC; cdr3_aa: CASSEVGQGRHEQFF
v_call: TRBV6-6; clone_size: NA; d_call: NA; j_call: TRBJ2-7; cdr3_nt: TGTGCCAGCAGAAACCCCTCCTACGAGCAGTACTTC; cdr3_aa: CASRNPSYEQYF
v_call: TRBV29-1; clone_size: NA; d_call: TRBD1; j_call: TRBJ1-1; cdr3_nt: TGCAGCGTTGAATGGGACAGGGAAGCTTTCTTT; cdr3_aa: CSVEWDREAFF
v_call: TRBV7-9; clone_size: NA; d_call: TRBD2; j_call: TRBJ2-1; cdr3_nt: TGTGCCAGCAGCTTAGTGCGACTAGCGGGAGGGAATGAGCAGTTCTTC; cdr3_aa: CASSLVRLAGGNEQFF
v_call: TRBV27; clone_size: few; d_call: NA; j_call: TRBJ2-2; cdr3_nt: TGTGCCAGCAGTTTAGGCGGGGACCCGAACACCGGGGAGCTGTTTTTT; cdr3_aa: CASSLGGDPNTGELFF
v_call: TRBV11-2; clone_size: NA; d_call: NA; j_call: TRBJ2-2; cdr3_nt: TGTGCCAGCAGCTTAGTCGGGGGTCACGGGGAGCTGTTTTTT; cdr3_aa: CASSLVGGHGELFF
v_call: TRBV30; clone_size: NA; d_call: TRBD2; j_call: TRBJ2-2; cdr3_nt: TGTGCCTGGAGTGAAAGGACTAGCGGGAGGTTCGGGGAGCTGTTTTTT; cdr3_aa: CAWSERTSGRFGELFF
v_call: TRBV7-8; clone_size: NA; d_call: NA; j_call: TRBJ2-2; cdr3_nt: TGTGCCAGCAGCTTAGAAGAGGGGGCGAACACCGGGGAGCTGTTTTTT; cdr3_aa: CASSLEEGANTGELFF
v_call: TRBV7-2; clone_size: NA; d_call: TRBD2; j_call: TRBJ2-7; cdr3_nt: TGTGCCAGCAGCGCCGAGAGACTAGCTCGCTACGAGCAGTACTTC; cdr3_aa: CASSAERLARYEQYF
v_call: TRBV5-1; clone_size: NA; d_call: NA; j_call: TRBJ2-5; cdr3_nt: TGCGCCAGCAGCTTACTGAACAGGGAGGGAGAGACCCAGTACTTC; cdr3_aa: CASSLLNREGETQYF
v_call: TRBV5-1; clone_size: NA; d_call: NA; j_call: TRBJ2-7; cdr3_nt: TGCGCCAGCACTTCATCAGGAGCAGGCCCTTCCTACGAGCAGTACTTC; cdr3_aa: CASTSSGAGPSYEQYF
v_call: TRBV10-3; clone_size: NA; d_call: NA; j_call: TRBJ2-7; cdr3_nt: TGTGCCAGCAGTGAACTGGGGGCCGATTCCTACGAGCAGTACTTC; cdr3_aa: CASSELGADSYEQYF
v_call: TRBV5-8; clone_size: NA; d_call: TRBD1; j_call: TRBJ1-4; cdr3_nt: TGTGCCAACACTCGACAGGGGAAAGCAACTAATGAAAAACTGTTTTTT; cdr3_aa: CANTRQGKATNEKLFF
v_call: TRBV5-5; clone_size: few; d_call: NA; j_call: TRBJ1-1; cdr3_nt: TGTGCCAGCAGCTTTTTGGGCACTGAAGCTTTCTTT; cdr3_aa: CASSFLGTEAFF
v_call: TRBV7-9; clone_size: NA; d_call: TRBD1; j_call: TRBJ1-2; cdr3_nt: TGTGCCAGCAGCTTTACAGGGGGCGGATTTAATGGCTACACCTTC; cdr3_aa: CASSFTGGGFNGYTF
v_call: TRBV6-1; clone_size: NA; d_call: TRBD1; j_call: TRBJ1-2; cdr3_nt: TGTTTCTCCGGTGGGGACAGTAACTATGGCTACACCTTC; cdr3_aa: CFSGGDSNYGYTF
v_call: TRBV19; clone_size: NA; d_call: NA; j_call: TRBJ1-2; cdr3_nt: TGTGCCAGTAGTATCGTCGAAGAAGCTCGGGGCTACACCTTC; cdr3_aa: CASSIVEEARGYTF
v_call: TRBV18; clone_size: few; d_call: NA; j_call: TRBJ1-1; cdr3_nt: TGTGCCAGCTCTCCAGGGAGTGATCACACTGAAGCTTTCTTT; cdr3_aa: CASSPGSDHTEAFF
v_call: TRBV5-1; clone_size: NA; d_call: TRBD1; j_call: TRBJ2-7; cdr3_nt: TGCGCCAGCAGCTTAGGGACAGGGGGCTACGAGCAGTACTTC; cdr3_aa: CASSLGTGGYEQYF
v_call: TRBV5-1; clone_size: NA; d_call: NA; j_call: TRBJ1-3; cdr3_nt: TGCGCCAGCAGCATTAACAGGGAGCAAAACACCATATATTTT; cdr3_aa: CASSINREQNTIYF
v_call: TRBV6-5; clone_size: few; d_call: NA; j_call: TRBJ2-7; cdr3_nt: TGTGCCAGCAGTTACACAGGGTGGGAGCAGTACTTC; cdr3_aa: CASSYTGWEQYF
v_call: TRBV27; clone_size: NA; d_call: NA; j_call: TRBJ1-5; cdr3_nt: TGTGCCAGCAGTTTTGGGGGGGACCCTAGCAATCAGCCCCAGCATTTT; cdr3_aa: CASSFGGDPSNQPQHF
v_call: TRBV10-1; clone_size: NA; d_call: NA; j_call: TRBJ2-3; cdr3_nt: TGCGCCAGCAGTGAGTCTCGACAGGAGACAGATACGCAGTATTTT; cdr3_aa: CASSESRQETDTQYF
v_call: TRBV29-1; clone_size: NA; d_call: TRBD1; j_call: TRBJ2-3; cdr3_nt: TGCAGCGTTGAAAGCCAAGGGGGCGCCTCAGATACGCAGTATTTT; cdr3_aa: CSVESQGGASDTQYF
v_call: TRBV7-6; clone_size: NA; d_call: NA; j_call: TRBJ2-5; cdr3_nt: TGTGCCAGCAGCTTGAAAGAGACCCAGTACTTC; cdr3_aa: CASSLKETQYF